The 14 T cell receptor beta chains given below trace back to one sample, sequenced in a study of CD8+ T cells in alopecia areata. Regarding treatment: oral pan-JAK inhibitor, 5-10 mg twice daily. Extracted from the samples, RNA was reverse transcribed into cDNA to serve as the sequencing template. Data came from immunoSEQ multiplex PCR; TCRdb stores just in-frame clones and leaves some out. The sample includes approximately 210,000 clones, under 70% of them seen just once. The sample consisted of CD4+ T cells sorted from blood, taken between weeks 44 and 45, from a patient treated with tofacitinib. Source of these receptors: a human donor with alopecia areata.

The J gene is TRBJ1-1, the V gene TRBV29-1; D is ambiguous. There are 13 residues in the CDR3. Germline V gene lookup returns CDR1 SQVTM and CDR2 ANQGSEA. With 3 bases removed from V and 4 bases from J, the gap between germline ends came to 12 bases. CDR3 sequence reads: CSVERGSGTEAFF. Here the CDR3 DNA reads TGCAGCGTTGAGCGCGGGAGCGGCACTGAAGCTTTCTTT. The full variable domain, completed using reference TRBV29-1 and TRBJ1-1, is SAVISQKPSRDICQRGTSLTIQCQVDSQVTMMFWYRQQPGQSLTLIATANQGSEATYESGFVIDKFPISRPNLTFSTLTVSNMSPEDSSIYLCSVERGSGTEAFFGQGTRLTVV.

The chain joins TRBV6-5 to TRBJ1-2; 8 bases are shared with TRBD1. The CDR3 runs 13 residues. Losses at the gene ends were 6 bases for V and 10 bases for J; bases not matched to a gene: 10. Germline CDR1 is MNHEY and CDR2 is SVGAGI. This chain's CDR3 is CASSPGQAKVYTF. In nucleotides, the CDR3 is TGTGCCAGCAGCCCGGGACAGGCGAAGGTCTACACCTTC.

V is TRBV27 and J is TRBJ1-1; 12 bases are a match to TRBD1. The V gene's germline CDR1 is MNHEY and CDR2 SMNVEV (reference sequence). The CDR3 totals 19 residues. With V trimmed by 3 bases and J by 0 bases, 11 bases remained unmatched. The CDR3 is CASSLRNWGQGAMNTEAFF. The CDR3 DNA reads TGTGCCAGCAGTTTGCGTAACTGGGGACAGGGGGCCATGAACACTGAAGCTTTCTTT.

The V and J genes are TRBV30 and TRBJ1-2, with D tentatively TRBD1 (5 bases). The length of the CDR3 is 12 residues. CDR1 is GTSNPN, CDR2 SVGIG, per germline (reference sequence). Trimming left V 4 bases short and J 4 bases short, with 10 bases between. DNA for the CDR3: TGTGCCTGGAAAGGGGACTCCTATGGCTACACCTTC. It yields the protein CAWKGDSYGYTF.

This clone appeared a few times. This rearrangement joins TRBV28 to TRBJ1-6, with D unclear. The length of the CDR3 is 15 residues. Trimming removed 5 bases from V and 0 bases from J, with 8 bases in between. CDR1 MDHEN and CDR2 SYDVKM come from the germline V gene. The CDR3: CASSPSSSYNSPLHF. In DNA, the CDR3 is TGTGCCAGCAGTCCCTCTAGCTCCTATAATTCACCCCTCCACTTT.

V usage is TRBV29-1 and J usage is TRBJ2-7, with D tentatively TRBD1 (5 bases). Trimming took off 4 bases at V and 5 bases at J, with 18 bases between the two ends. The CDR3 is made up of 14 amino acids. Germline V lookup: CDR1 SQVTM, CDR2 ANQGSEA. The CDR3 spells CSVGGQGPGHEQYF. The DNA for the CDR3 is TGCAGCGTTGGGGGCCAGGGTCCTGGTCACGAGCAGTACTTC.

This clone was recorded a few times. The chain has TRBV29-1 and TRBJ2-5; 7 bases map to TRBD2. Per the germline V gene, CDR1 is SQVTM and CDR2 is ANQGSEA. The CDR3 is made up of 14 amino acids. The trim removed 6 bases at V and 5 bases at J, leaving 12 bases unmatched. CDR3 nucleotides: TGCAGCGTCGACGGGTTGCGGGGGAAGGAGACCCAGTACTTC. Translating it yields CSVDGLRGKETQYF.

The chain carries TRBV2 and TRBJ2-3; 10 nucleotides line up with TRBD2. Losses at the gene ends were 3 bases for V and 2 bases for J; bases not matched to a gene: 5. Germline CDR1 reads SNHLY; CDR2 reads FYNNEI. The CDR3 spans 16 residues. The CDR3 nucleotides are TGTGCCAGCAGTGAGGTAGCGGGGGGCCCCACAGATACGCAGTATTTT. Its translation is CASSEVAGGPTDTQYF. The full variable domain, its missing parts supplied by reference TRBV2 and TRBJ2-3, is EPEVTQTPSHQVTQMGQEVILRCVPISNHLYFYWYRQILGQKVEFLVSFYNNEISEKSEIFDDQFSVERPDGSNFTLKIRSTKLEDSAMYFCASSEVAGGPTDTQYFGPGTRLTVL.

The CDR3 loop is CSVARDRGSYEQYF. The CDR3 nucleotides read TGCAGCGTCGCCAGGGACAGGGGTTCCTACGAGCAGTACTTC. V and J are TRBV29-1 and TRBJ2-7; 10 positions match TRBD1. The CDR3 extends over 14 amino acids. The junction had 6 bases not matched to a gene; V was cut back by 6 bases and J by 1 base. CDR1 and CDR2 from the germline V gene are SQVTM and ANQGSEA.

This clone was detected only a few times. V gene TRBV30 combines with J gene TRBJ1-6, with 8 bases aligning to TRBD1. This CDR3 region has 15 residues. Germline V gene lookup returns CDR1 GTSNPN and CDR2 SVGIG (reference sequence). Trimming at V came to 3 bases and at J to 4 bases, leaving 5 bases not matched to a gene. CDR3 protein: CAWRERDRYNSPLHF. Here the CDR3 DNA reads TGTGCCTGGAGAGAAAGGGACAGGTATAATTCACCCCTCCACTTT.

The chain links TRBV29-1 to TRBJ1-1, with 7 positions matching TRBD1. The CDR3 contains 15 residues. Germline CDR1 is SQVTM and CDR2 is ANQGSEA. Trimming took 4 bases from V and 4 from J; bases not matched to a gene: 12. In DNA form, the CDR3 reads TGCAGCGTTGCATACGGGACAGCCTTGGGCACTGAAGCTTTCTTT. Its protein product is CSVAYGTALGTEAFF.

The J gene is TRBJ1-6, the V gene TRBV29-1, with unresolved D. The CDR3 runs to 12 residues. The V gene lost 5 bases and the J gene lost 7 bases, with 9 bases spanning the gap. Looked up from germline, CDR1 is SQVTM and CDR2 is ANQGSEA. The CDR3 region has the DNA TGCAGCGTTCATTGGTTCAATTCACCCCTCCACTTT. This gives the protein CSVHWFNSPLHF. The whole variable domain, filled in from reference TRBV29-1 and TRBJ1-6, reads SAVISQKPSRDICQRGTSLTIQCQVDSQVTMMFWYRQQPGQSLTLIATANQGSEATYESGFVIDKFPISRPNLTFSTLTVSNMSPEDSSIYLCSVHWFNSPLHFGNGTRLTVT.

The chain combines TRBV29-1 with TRBJ1-1, with a tentative D call TRBD1 (6 bases). The germline CDR1 and CDR2 sequences are SQVTM and ANQGSEA. V shed 4 bases and J shed 2 bases, with 20 bases lying between them. The length of the CDR3 is 16 residues. The CDR3 protein is CSVGRTGTGSNTEAFF. The CDR3 DNA is TGCAGCGTTGGAAGAACGGGTACAGGGAGCAACACTGAAGCTTTCTTT. Supplemented by reference TRBV29-1 and TRBJ1-1, the full variable domain reads SAVISQKPSRDICQRGTSLTIQCQVDSQVTMMFWYRQQPGQSLTLIATANQGSEATYESGFVIDKFPISRPNLTFSTLTVSNMSPEDSSIYLCSVGRTGTGSNTEAFFGQGTRLTVV.

J is TRBJ1-2 and V is TRBV29-1; TRBD1 matches 7 bases. The germline gives CDR1 SQVTM, CDR2 ANQGSEA. After removal of 7 bases from V and 2 bases from J, the junction contained 10 bases not matched to a gene. CDR3 size: 14 residues. The CDR3 bases are TGCAGCGCCCGGTCCGGGACAGCCAACTATGGCTACACCTTC. Amino acid sequence: CSARSGTANYGYTF.